The entry below describes one TCR beta chain. Its antigen is unknown. Measured with immunoSEQ multiplex PCR; TCRdb has only the in-frame clones, and not every one. Among about 92,000 clones listed, about nine tenths were seen once. This sample was taken from a study of T cell responses to AZD1222 COVID-19 vaccine. Across the whole study: Second-dose schedules of about 4 or about 12 weeks were combined.

Study-wide findings and caveats: Sampled repertoires all dated from after the peak T cell response. Spike-specific TCR breadth rose after two AZD1222 doses, and depth rose as well.

Trimming shortened V by 6 bases and J by 4 bases, and 16 bases separated the two germline ends. CDR1 and CDR2 (germline): MDHEN, SYDVKM. CDR3 size: 15 residues. The starting material was peripheral blood, obtained on day 0 of AZD1222 vaccination. The source is an adult in good health. V and J are TRBV28 and TRBJ1-5, with TRBD1 as a possible D gene (6 bases). The CDR3 loop is CASSRQAFLNQPQHF. For the CDR3, the DNA is TGTGCCAGCAGCAGACAGGCGTTTTTGAATCAGCCCCAGCATTTT.